These 31 T cell receptor beta chains came from one sample sequenced in a study of tumor-infiltrating lymphocytes in localized non-small cell lung cancer. Produced via immunoSEQ multiplex PCR; TCRdb's table is partial and in-frame only. The data show some 8,000 clones, roughly 80% seen once. The source material was uninvolved lung tissue not adjacent to the tumor. The receptors were gathered from a human donor with non-small cell lung cancer.

This chain links TRBV6-5 with TRBJ1-1; D is possibly TRBD1 (5 bases). Trimming stripped 2 bases from V and 1 base from J, with 14 bases between. The CDR3 loop spans 16 amino acids. In germline, CDR1 is MNHEY, CDR2 SVGAGI. CDR3 loop: CASSYEAGRANTEAFF. Written as DNA, the CDR3 is TGTGCCAGCAGTTACGAAGCAGGGAGAGCGAACACTGAAGCTTTCTTT.

V is TRBV28 and J is TRBJ1-1; TRBD1 is a possible D gene (6 bases). Germline V gene data show CDR1 as MDHEN and CDR2 as SYDVKM. This CDR3 has 13 amino acids. The V and J ends lost 4 bases and 6 bases respectively, with 12 bases between them. This CDR3 reads CASSSATGSEAFF. CDR3 DNA sequence: TGTGCCAGCAGTTCAGCGACAGGATCTGAAGCTTTCTTT.

The rearrangement links TRBV30 to TRBJ1-1; D gene uncertain. The CDR3 runs 13 residues. Germline V CDR1 and CDR2: GTSNPN, SVGIG (reference sequence). V gave up 3 bases and J gave up 8 bases, with 16 bases separating them. The CDR3 DNA reads TGTGCCTGGAGCGTTAAGAGCGCTTCCGAAGCTTTCTTT. Its protein is CAWSVKSASEAFF. Combining the CDR3 with reference TRBV30 and TRBJ1-1 gives the whole variable domain SQTIHQWPATLVQPVGSPLSLECTVEGTSNPNLYWYRQAAGRGLQLLFYSVGIGQISSEVPQNLSASRPQDRQFILSSKKLLLSDSGFYLCAWSVKSASEAFFGQGTRLTVV.

The chain has TRBV29-1 and TRBJ1-5; tentative D call: TRBD1 (6 bases). CDR3 size: 13 residues. The V end lost 7 bases, the J end lost 3 bases, and 13 bases lay between the germline ends. Germline assignment: CDR1 SQVTM and CDR2 ANQGSEA. The CDR3 nucleotides read TGCAGCGCCGCAGACAGGATCAATCAGCCCCAGCATTTT. Residues: CSAADRINQPQHF.

The V gene is TRBV2, the J gene TRBJ2-4; the D gene is possibly TRBD2 (6 bases). V gave up 2 bases and J gave up 3 bases, with 14 bases separating them. Germline loops: CDR1 SNHLY, CDR2 FYNNEI. This CDR3 contains 16 residues. This chain's CDR3 is CASSEQLAEGKNIQYF. The CDR3 DNA sequence: TGTGCCAGCAGTGAACAATTGGCGGAGGGCAAAAACATTCAGTACTTC.

This clone has a single count. The V call is TRBV25-1, the J call TRBJ1-2, with 7 bases lining up with TRBD1. CDR1 and CDR2 from the germline V gene are MGHDK and SYGVNS. J was trimmed by 0 bases and V by 5 bases; bases with no gene match: 3. The CDR3 consists of 14 residues. CDR3 sequence: CASSRDSSNYGYTF. The DNA of the CDR3 is TGTGCCAGCAGTAGGGACAGCTCTAACTATGGCTACACCTTC.

The chain has TRBV10-2 and TRBJ1-1; D remains unclear. Trimming took off 0 bases at V and 5 bases at J, with 4 bases between the two ends. The CDR3 has 12 residues. Germline CDR1 WSHSY, CDR2 SAAADI. CDR3 loop: CASSESRTEAFF. Written as DNA, the CDR3 is TGCGCCAGCAGTGAGTCGAGGACTGAAGCTTTCTTT.

V and J are TRBV4-1 and TRBJ1-5; no definite D call. The CDR3 loop spans 15 amino acids. Germline CDR1 is MGHRA and CDR2 is YSYEKL. V gave up 4 bases and J gave up 7 bases, with 17 bases separating them. DNA of the CDR3: TGCGCCAGCAGCCCATTAGGTGTAGCAGAACAGCCCCAGCATTTT. This encodes CASSPLGVAEQPQHF.

The table lists this clone with a count of one. This chain's CDR3 is CASTLEARHEENTEAFF. The CDR3, as DNA: TGTGCCAGCACCCTAGAGGCCCGACATGAGGAGAACACTGAAGCTTTCTTT. V usage is TRBV9 and J usage is TRBJ1-1; D gene ambiguous. The CDR3 is made up of 17 amino acids. Germline V gene data show CDR1 as SGDLS and CDR2 as YYNGEE. Trimming stripped 6 bases from V and 1 base from J, with 22 bases between.

V gene TRBV5-1 combines with J gene TRBJ2-2; possible D gene TRBD1, 5 bases. The V and J ends lost 1 base and 5 bases respectively, with 12 bases between them. The CDR3 spans 15 residues. CDR1 is SGHRS, CDR2 YFSETQ, per germline. The CDR3 region is CASSLLGAETGELFF. DNA of the CDR3: TGCGCCAGCAGCTTGCTAGGGGCGGAAACCGGGGAGCTGTTTTTT.

The CDR3 is CASSLGQSSTDTQYF. For the CDR3, the DNA is TGTGCCAGCAGCTTAGGACAGTCTAGCACAGATACGCAGTATTTT. The chain uses TRBV7-9 and TRBJ2-3; D may be TRBD1 (5 bases). This CDR3 has 15 residues. The germline gives CDR1 SEHNR, CDR2 FQNEAQ (reference sequence). Trimming stripped 1 base from V and 0 bases from J, with 8 bases between.

This sequence joins TRBV30 and TRBJ1-1; D remains ambiguous. CDR3 length: 14 amino acids. V was trimmed by 5 bases and J by 0 bases, leaving 13 bases between them. Germline loops: CDR1 GTSNPN, CDR2 SVGIG (reference sequence). The CDR3 is CAWVHKYMNTEAFF. The CDR3 DNA follows: TGTGCCTGGGTTCATAAGTACATGAACACTGAAGCTTTCTTT.

The chain joins TRBV7-2 to TRBJ1-1, with D uncertain. Germline CDR1 reads SGHTA; CDR2 reads FQGNSA. CDR3 length equals 18 residues. The ends were cut back, 1 base at V and 0 bases at J, with 18 bases in the middle. Here the CDR3 DNA reads TGTGCCAGCAGCTTAGTAGTGTTTTGGGTACAGTTGAACACTGAAGCTTTCTTT. This encodes CASSLVVFWVQLNTEAFF.

This sequence joins TRBV28 and TRBJ2-1, with 14 bases fitting TRBD2. This CDR3 is 15 amino acids long. Trimming cost V 6 bases and J 9 bases; bases outside gene matches: 7. The germline gives CDR1 MDHEN, CDR2 SYDVKM. In DNA form, the CDR3 reads TGTGCCAGCAGGCGACTAGCGGGAGGGCTGGGTGAGCAGTTCTTC. This gives the protein CASRRLAGGLGEQFF. Looking up the rest from reference TRBV28 and TRBJ2-1 gives the full variable domain: DVKVTQSSRYLVKRTGEKVFLECVQDMDHENMFWYRQDPGLGLRLIYFSYDVKMKEKGDIPEGYSVSREKKERFSLILESASTNQTSMYLCASRRLAGGLGEQFFGPGTRLTVL.

The gene calls are TRBV28 and TRBJ2-1, with D possibly TRBD2 on 6 matching bases. Trimming stripped 5 bases from V and 0 bases from J, with 14 bases between. This CDR3 comprises 16 residues. Per germline, CDR1 MDHEN and CDR2 SYDVKM. The CDR3 bases are TGTGCCAGCAGTACGTTCCTAGCGAGCTCCTACAATGAGCAGTTCTTC. Its protein product is CASSTFLASSYNEQFF.

This sequence joins TRBV29-1 and TRBJ1-3, with D unresolved. The germline V gene has CDR1 SQVTM and CDR2 ANQGSEA. The CDR3 runs to 16 residues. Deletions cut 2 bases from V and 0 bases from J, with 14 bases between. The CDR3 DNA follows: TGCAGCGTTGAATGGGCCGACTCAAGCTCTGGAAACACCATATATTTT. Amino acid sequence: CSVEWADSSSGNTIYF.

The rearrangement links TRBV2 to TRBJ2-2; no clear D. The V gene's germline CDR1 is SNHLY and CDR2 FYNNEI. The CDR3 is 14 residues long. V was shortened by 5 bases and J by 1 base, with 8 bases between the two germline ends. The CDR3 region is CASSFDRNTGELFF. Here the CDR3 DNA reads TGTGCCAGCAGTTTCGATAGGAACACCGGGGAGCTGTTTTTT.

The chain uses TRBV5-4 and TRBJ1-4; TRBD1 is a possible D gene (5 bases). The CDR3 has 13 amino acids. Per germline, CDR1 SGHNT and CDR2 YYREEE (reference sequence). V was shortened by 0 bases and J by 10 bases, with 10 bases between the two germline ends. CDR3 in amino acids: CASSLADGGKLFF. The CDR3 bases are TGTGCCAGCAGCTTGGCCGACGGGGGAAAACTGTTTTTT. The complete variable domain, with remaining parts taken from reference TRBV5-4 and TRBJ1-4, reads ETGVTQSPTHLIKTRGQQVTLRCSSQSGHNTVSWYQQALGQGPQFIFQYYREEENGRGNFPPRFSGLQFPNYSSELNVNALELDDSALYLCASSLADGGKLFFGSGTQLSVL.

V gene TRBV19 combines with J gene TRBJ2-3; 12 nucleotides align to TRBD2. The CDR3 sequence is 15 residues long. Germline trimming cut 1 base from V and 4 bases from J; bases unmatched to any gene: 0. Germline V gene sequence: CDR1 LNHDA, CDR2 SQIVND (reference sequence). CDR3 sequence reads: CASSIGLAGADTQYF. Here the CDR3 DNA reads TGTGCCAGTAGTATAGGACTAGCGGGAGCAGATACGCAGTATTTT.

CDR3 sequence: CASSQGAGGHEQYF. The CDR3 coding sequence is TGTGCCAGCAGCCAAGGGGCAGGGGGCCACGAGCAGTACTTC. The chain is built from TRBV14 and TRBJ2-7; 8 bases align to TRBD1. The germline gives CDR1 SGHDN, CDR2 FVKESK. The CDR3 is made up of 14 amino acids. Trimming cost V 1 base and J 5 bases; bases outside gene matches: 4.

The chain employs TRBV19 and TRBJ2-5; no firm D call. The germline gives CDR1 LNHDA, CDR2 SQIVND (reference sequence). V was clipped by 1 base and J by 2 bases, with 17 bases between them. The CDR3 has 17 residues. The CDR3 here is CASSIVPGRSVQETQYF. DNA for the CDR3: TGTGCCAGTAGTATAGTGCCCGGGCGCAGCGTACAAGAGACCCAGTACTTC.

The chain is built from TRBV2 and TRBJ1-1; 7 bases line up with TRBD1. The junction had 11 bases not matched to a gene; V was cut back by 4 bases and J by 0 bases. The germline gives CDR1 SNHLY, CDR2 FYNNEI. The CDR3 loop spans 17 amino acids. For the CDR3, the DNA is TGTGCCAGCAGTGCCGTCAGGGGGAAGACCATGAACACTGAAGCTTTCTTT. Translated, it gives CASSAVRGKTMNTEAFF.

This rearrangement joins TRBV15 to TRBJ1-1; weak D call: TRBD1 (6 bases). Per germline, CDR1 LNHNV and CDR2 YYDKDF (reference sequence). V shed 0 bases and J shed 0 bases, with 17 bases lying between them. The CDR3 length is 18 residues. CDR3: CATSRDPPGTGLNTEAFF. The CDR3 coding sequence is TGTGCCACCAGCAGAGATCCCCCCGGAACAGGGCTGAACACTGAAGCTTTCTTT.

The chain employs TRBV7-3 and TRBJ1-2, with TRBD1 identical over 8 bases. Germline V gene lookup returns CDR1 SGHTA and CDR2 FQGTGA. This CDR3 spans 13 amino acids. V was pared by 5 bases and J by 9 bases, with 8 bases of the junction left unmatched. The CDR3 sequence is CASSLDRGRRYTF. The CDR3 coding sequence is TGTGCCAGCAGCCTCGACAGGGGTCGTCGCTACACCTTC. Supplemented by reference TRBV7-3 and TRBJ1-2, the full variable domain reads GAGVSQTPSNKVTEKGKYVELRCDPISGHTALYWYRQSLGQGPEFLIYFQGTGAADDSGLPNDRFFAVRPEGSVSTLKIQRTERGDSAVYLCASSLDRGRRYTFGSGTRLTVV.

The V call is TRBV28, the J call TRBJ1-2, with TRBD1 as a possible D gene (6 bases). V gave up 0 bases and J gave up 6 bases, with 17 bases separating them. Germline V gives CDR1 MDHEN, CDR2 SYDVKM. The CDR3 covers 16 residues. CDR3 residues: CASSLWVQGRDDGYTF. The CDR3 DNA sequence: TGTGCCAGCAGTTTATGGGTTCAGGGGCGAGACGATGGCTACACCTTC.

This chain connects TRBV7-3 to TRBJ2-2; D not resolved. This CDR3 comprises 15 residues. CDR1 SGHTA and CDR2 FQGTGA come from the germline V gene. Trimming stripped 3 bases from V and 2 bases from J, with 10 bases between. The CDR3 spells CASSLERDNTGELFF. The DNA of the CDR3 is TGTGCCAGCAGCTTGGAAAGGGATAACACCGGGGAGCTGTTTTTT.

CDR3 region: CASTREGFNTGELFF. In DNA, the CDR3 is TGTGCCAGCACACGGGAGGGTTTCAACACCGGGGAGCTGTTTTTT. V and J are TRBV2 and TRBJ2-2, with 8 nucleotides matching TRBD2. Trimming at V came to 7 bases and at J to 2 bases, leaving 6 bases not matched to a gene. The CDR3 totals 15 residues. CDR1 is SNHLY, CDR2 FYNNEI, per germline. Complete variable domain (other parts from reference TRBV2 and TRBJ2-2): EPEVTQTPSHQVTQMGQEVILRCVPISNHLYFYWYRQILGQKVEFLVSFYNNEISEKSEIFDDQFSVERPDGSNFTLKIRSTKLEDSAMYFCASTREGFNTGELFFGEGSRLTVL.

The V gene is TRBV19, the J gene TRBJ1-4; no definite D call. The V end lost 5 bases, the J end lost 8 bases, and 12 bases lay between the germline ends. The CDR3 loop spans 13 amino acids. Germline CDR1 LNHDA, CDR2 SQIVND (reference sequence). DNA for the CDR3: TGTGCCAGTAGTGCCCTGGGAGCCGAAAAACTGTTTTTT. This sequence encodes CASSALGAEKLFF.

The rearrangement uses TRBV4-1 and TRBJ2-1, with 8 bases identical to TRBD2. V trimming: 3 bases; J trimming: 1 base; junction bases outside the gene matches: 14. The germline CDR1 and CDR2 sequences are MGHRA and YSYEKL. The CDR3 extends over 19 amino acids. The CDR3 loop reads CASSHKAGGGTGSYNEQFF. CDR3 bases: TGCGCCAGCAGCCACAAGGCGGGGGGAGGGACTGGGTCCTACAATGAGCAGTTCTTC.

The chain links TRBV11-2 to TRBJ1-2; 9 nucleotides agree with TRBD1. V was clipped by 5 bases and J by 6 bases; unmatched bases: 7. The CDR3 has 14 amino acids. CDR1 is SGHAT and CDR2 is FQNNGV in the germline V gene. CDR3 in amino acids: CASSSRDREDGYTF. CDR3 nucleotides: TGTGCCAGCAGCAGCCGGGACAGGGAGGATGGCTACACCTTC.

The chain joins TRBV27 to TRBJ2-3; 8 bases line up with TRBD2. The CDR3 is 16 amino acids. Trimming removed 6 bases from V and 2 bases from J; junction bases left unmatched: 10. Germline V CDR1 and CDR2: MNHEY, SMNVEV (reference sequence). The DNA for the CDR3 is TGTGCCAGCAGCTCCCCCAGCGGGAGTTACACAGATACGCAGTATTTT. It encodes CASSSPSGSYTDTQYF.